This T cell receptor (beta chain) was recorded in a study of blood T cell repertoires in COVID-19. Study in general: Sources were T cells, B-cell-depleted T cells, or PBMCs; the material itself was cDNA or gDNA.

Assignment of participants to cohorts was predicated upon participant-reported clinical history. The method was immunoSEQ multiplex PCR; TCRdb's version includes in-frame clones alone and lacks a portion of them. The repertoire holds around 250,000 clones, with more than 80% as singletons. The sequence was collected from a woman aged 25 to 39 with acute COVID-19. Sequencing was done on a sample of PBMCs or T cells enriched from blood (not recorded which).

The CDR3 nucleotides read TGTGCCAGCACCGGAGGCTCTGGAAACACCATATATTTT. Translation gives CASTGGSGNTIYF. The chain employs TRBV9 and TRBJ1-3, with D uncertain. The germline V and J ends were trimmed by 6 bases and 0 bases, with 7 bases remaining between them. The germline CDR1 and CDR2 sequences are SGDLS and YYNGEE. This CDR3 comprises 13 residues.